The 9 T cell receptor beta chains reported below all come from one sample, sequenced in a study of CD8 T cells in Susac syndrome. A quantity of roughly 0.5 to 1 ug RNA underwent reverse transcription using random hexamers. One entry per CDR3 protein, called by TCRdb with MiXCR from the immunoSEQ multiplex PCR reads. The sample lists roughly 150,000 distinct CDR3 sequences; roughly 94% were seen once. The sample was CD4+ T cells from PBMCs. All receptors derive from a human donor with multiple sclerosis.

The chain joins TRBV29-1 to TRBJ1-2, with D perhaps TRBD1 (6 bases). The V gene lost 4 bases and the J gene lost 1 base, with 13 bases spanning the gap. CDR3 length equals 14 residues. Germline V gives CDR1 SQVTM, CDR2 ANQGSEA. CDR3 residues: CSVAGADRNYGYTF. In DNA form, the CDR3 reads TGCAGCGTTGCGGGGGCAGACCGTAACTATGGCTACACCTTC.

The genes are TRBV4-2 and TRBJ2-2; 11 bases match TRBD2. From germline, CDR1 is LGHNA and CDR2 YNFKEQ. Trimming removed 6 bases from V and 5 bases from J; junction bases left unmatched: 11. The CDR3 has 17 amino acids. The CDR3 DNA sequence: TGTGCCAGCAGGGACCAAACTAGCGGGAGTTGGACCGGGGAGCTGTTTTTT. Its protein product is CASRDQTSGSWTGELFF.

The rearrangement joins TRBV6-2 or TRBV6-3 to TRBJ2-3; D remains ambiguous. In germline, CDR1 is MNHEY, CDR2 SVGEGT. Trimming took off 2 bases at V and 5 bases at J, with 5 bases between the two ends. The CDR3 has 12 amino acids. CDR3 nucleotides: TGTGCCAGCAGTTACCCTGAAGATACGCAGTATTTT. Its translation: CASSYPEDTQYF.

J is TRBJ1-1 and V is TRBV7-9; weak D call: TRBD1 (6 bases). This CDR3 spans 15 amino acids. Germline-derived CDR1 and CDR2 are SEHNR and FQNEAQ (reference sequence). Trimming took off 3 bases at V and 10 bases at J, with 21 bases between the two ends. CDR3 region: CASSFNSGADTTAFF. DNA for the CDR3: TGTGCCAGCAGCTTCAATTCGGGGGCCGATACTACAGCTTTCTTT.

The gene calls are TRBV3-1 and TRBJ1-2, with TRBD1 as a possible D gene (5 bases). This CDR3 is 13 amino acids long. V lost 4 bases and J 8 bases, leaving 14 bases between the germline ends. CDR1 and CDR2 (germline): LGHDT, YNNKEL (reference sequence). The CDR3 is CASSPRGGDGYTF. CDR3 DNA sequence: TGTGCCAGCAGCCCCCGTGGGGGTGACGGCTACACCTTC.

The chain's CDR3 is CASTQTGWTYEQYF. The CDR3 DNA is TGTGCCAGTACGCAGACAGGGTGGACCTACGAGCAGTACTTC. This chain uses TRBV7-9 with TRBJ2-7, with 7 bases lining up with TRBD1. V dropped 9 bases and J dropped 2; count of bases not matched to a gene: 10. CDR1 is SEHNR, CDR2 FQNEAQ, per germline (reference sequence). The CDR3 has 14 amino acids.

The chain joins TRBV20-1 to TRBJ2-5; D gene ambiguous. The V gene lost 7 bases and the J gene lost 4 bases, with 13 bases spanning the gap. CDR3 length: 12 residues. The germline V gene encodes CDR1 DFQATT and CDR2 SNEGSKA (reference sequence). The CDR3 sequence is CSGGPARETQYF. The CDR3 coding sequence is TGCAGTGGGGGTCCAGCCAGAGAGACCCAGTACTTC.

This clonotype was counted a single time. The V and J genes are TRBV3-1 and TRBJ2-7, with D possibly TRBD2 on 5 matching bases. The CDR3 consists of 20 residues. Germline CDR1 reads LGHDT; CDR2 reads YNNKEL (reference sequence). V was pared by 0 bases and J by 0 bases, with 24 bases between. CDR3 loop: CASSQDQGSLVRARSYEQYF. DNA of the CDR3: TGTGCCAGCAGCCAAGATCAAGGGTCGCTTGTGAGGGCCCGCTCCTACGAGCAGTACTTC.

The chain has TRBV19 and TRBJ2-7; TRBD2 matches at 15 bases. Germline CDR1 and CDR2: LNHDA and SQIVND (reference sequence). The CDR3 length is 18 residues. J was trimmed by 1 base and V by 5 bases; bases with no gene match: 9. CDR3 in amino acids: CASSLLPGLAGGSYEQYF. For the CDR3, the DNA is TGTGCCAGTAGTCTGTTACCGGGACTAGCGGGAGGATCCTACGAGCAGTACTTC. The variable domain in full, completed from reference TRBV19 and TRBJ2-7, reads DGGITQSPKYLFRKEGQNVTLSCEQNLNHDAMYWYRQDPGQGLRLIYYSQIVNDFQKGDIAEGYSVSREKKESFPLTVTSAQKNPTAFYLCASSLLPGLAGGSYEQYFGPGTRLTVT.